This section outlines one TCR beta chain sequence together with its context. This sample was included in a study of blood T cell repertoires in COVID-19. Study information: Acute and convalescent COVID-19 specimens originated in the United States, Italy and Spain. T cells, B-cell-depleted T cells, or PBMCs supplied cDNA or gDNA.

Methods used by the authors: Estimates of nucleated cell counts were drawn from the amplification of reference gene primers. Some clones are missing from TCRdb's copy, which holds only in-frame ones; the method was immunoSEQ multiplex PCR. The V and J calls and clone size come from that table; D and trimming were worked out from the DNA. The sample holds 30,000 to 40,000 clones, around four fifths seen once. V lost 5 bases, J lost 1 base, and 13 bases lay in between. Germline V lookup: CDR1 MNHEY, CDR2 SMNVEV (reference sequence). The CDR3 is 15 residues long. The sequencing sample was made of peripheral blood. The receptor was derived from a man in his fifties or sixties with active COVID-19. J is TRBJ2-3 and V is TRBV27; D possibly corresponds to TRBD1 (6 bases). DNA of the CDR3: TGTGCCAGCAGTAGGGGACACCGAGGCACAGATACGCAGTATTTT. This encodes CASSRGHRGTDTQYF.